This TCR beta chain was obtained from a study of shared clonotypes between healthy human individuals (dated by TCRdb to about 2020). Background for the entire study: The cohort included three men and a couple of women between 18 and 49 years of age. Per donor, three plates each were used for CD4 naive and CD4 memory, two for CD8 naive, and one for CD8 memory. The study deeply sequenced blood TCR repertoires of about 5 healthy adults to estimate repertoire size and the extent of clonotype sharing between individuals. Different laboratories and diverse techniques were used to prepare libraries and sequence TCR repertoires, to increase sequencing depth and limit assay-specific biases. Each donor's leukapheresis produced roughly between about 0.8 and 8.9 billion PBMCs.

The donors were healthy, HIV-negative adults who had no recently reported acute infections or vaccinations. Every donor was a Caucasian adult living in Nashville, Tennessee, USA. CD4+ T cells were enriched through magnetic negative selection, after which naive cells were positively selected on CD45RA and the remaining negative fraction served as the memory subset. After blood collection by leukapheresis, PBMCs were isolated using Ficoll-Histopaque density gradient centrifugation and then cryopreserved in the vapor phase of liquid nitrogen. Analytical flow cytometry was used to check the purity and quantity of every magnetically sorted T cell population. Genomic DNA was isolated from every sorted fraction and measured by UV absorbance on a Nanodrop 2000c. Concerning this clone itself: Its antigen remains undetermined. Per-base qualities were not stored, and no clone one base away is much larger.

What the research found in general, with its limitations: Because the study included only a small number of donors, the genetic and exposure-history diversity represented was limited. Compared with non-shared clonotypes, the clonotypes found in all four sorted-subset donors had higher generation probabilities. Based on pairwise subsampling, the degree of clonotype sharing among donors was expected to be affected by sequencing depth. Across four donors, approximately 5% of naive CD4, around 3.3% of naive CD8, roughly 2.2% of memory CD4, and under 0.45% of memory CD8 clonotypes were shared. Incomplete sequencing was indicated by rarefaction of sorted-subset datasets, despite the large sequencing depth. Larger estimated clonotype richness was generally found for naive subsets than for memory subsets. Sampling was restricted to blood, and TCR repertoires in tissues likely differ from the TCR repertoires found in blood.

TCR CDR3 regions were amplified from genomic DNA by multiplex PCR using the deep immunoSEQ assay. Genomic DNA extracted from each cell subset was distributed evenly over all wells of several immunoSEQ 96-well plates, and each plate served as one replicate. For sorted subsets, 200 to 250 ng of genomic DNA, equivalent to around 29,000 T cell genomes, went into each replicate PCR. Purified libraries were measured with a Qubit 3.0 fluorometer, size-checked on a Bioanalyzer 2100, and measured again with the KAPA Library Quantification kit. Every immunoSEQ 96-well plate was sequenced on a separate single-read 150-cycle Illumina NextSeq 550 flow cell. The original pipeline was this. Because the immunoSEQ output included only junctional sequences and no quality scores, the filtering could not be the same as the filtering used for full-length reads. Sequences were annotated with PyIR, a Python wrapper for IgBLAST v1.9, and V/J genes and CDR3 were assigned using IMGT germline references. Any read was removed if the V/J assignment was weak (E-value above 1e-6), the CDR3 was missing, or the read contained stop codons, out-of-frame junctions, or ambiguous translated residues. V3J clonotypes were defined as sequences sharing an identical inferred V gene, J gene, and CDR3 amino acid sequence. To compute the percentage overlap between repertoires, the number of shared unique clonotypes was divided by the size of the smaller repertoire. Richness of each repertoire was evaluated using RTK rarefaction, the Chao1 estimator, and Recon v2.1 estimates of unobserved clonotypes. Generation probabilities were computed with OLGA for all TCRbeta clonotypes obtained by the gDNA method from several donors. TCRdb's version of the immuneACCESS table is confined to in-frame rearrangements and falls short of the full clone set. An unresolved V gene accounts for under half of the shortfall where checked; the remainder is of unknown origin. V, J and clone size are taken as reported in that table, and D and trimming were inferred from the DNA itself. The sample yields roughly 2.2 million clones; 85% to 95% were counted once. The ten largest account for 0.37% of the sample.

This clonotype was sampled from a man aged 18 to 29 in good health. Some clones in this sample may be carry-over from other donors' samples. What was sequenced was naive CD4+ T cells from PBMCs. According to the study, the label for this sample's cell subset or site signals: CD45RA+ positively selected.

In nucleotide form, the sequence is TGTGCCAGCAGTTACGCGGGAGTGGGCACCTACGAGCAGTACTTC. Translated, this gives CASSYAGVGTYEQYF. The chain was built from TRBV6-5 and TRBJ2-7; a stretch of 7 junction bases matches TRBD2. CDR1 and CDR2 (MNHEY, SVGAGI) derive from the germline V gene. V is trimmed back by 2 bases and J by 2 bases, and the junction contains 6 bases that no gene match accounts for. From cysteine to phenylalanine, the CDR3 is 15 amino acids long. Only CDR3 DNA is held: 45 bases, read in frame from base 1.